These T cell receptor beta chains were read from a single sample in a study of CD8 T cells in ankylosing spondylitis. TCRdb reprocessed the 5' RACE reads via MiXCR and lists one record per CDR3 protein. This repertoire shows some 450,000 distinct CDR3 sequences, roughly 18% found once; its top ten account for 1%. Sequenced: blood, either unsorted or a sorted T cell fraction (not recorded which). The receptors shown here come from a male donor with ankylosing spondylitis. The CDR3 runs from the conserved cysteine through the conserved F or W. A D gene is named only where the DNA matches it firmly. Clone size is shown for a subset of rows, as once, few, many or a class of expanded clone.

>NA|TRBJ2-2|NA|TRBV6-2/TRBV6-3
TGTGTAATCGGGCGTCCCCTCGTCGGGGAGCTGTTTTTT
CVIGRPLVGELFF
>NA|TRBJ1-1|NA|TRBV30
TGTGCCTGGAGTGTATCCGGACAGAACACTGAAGCTTTCTTT
CAWSVSGQNTEAFF
>NA|TRBJ2-2|few|TRBV7-3
TGTGCCAGCAGCTCTACGCCGGCGAACACCGGGGAGCTGTTTTTT
CASSSTPANTGELFF
>NA|TRBJ1-5|NA|TRBV28
TGTGCCAGCATCCCAGGAACTATTGGCAATCAGCCCCAGCATTTT
CASIPGTIGNQPQHF
>NA|TRBJ2-6|few|TRBV27
TGTGCCAGCAGCTCTGGGACGGCCGGGGCCAACGTCCTGACTTTC
CASSSGTAGANVLTF
>TRBD1|TRBJ1-2|NA|TRBV9
TGTGCCAGCAGCGCAACGTCAGGGGGCGCCTTCCCTGGCTATGGCTACACCTTC
CASSATSGGAFPGYGYTF
>NA|TRBJ2-3|few|TRBV7-2
TGTGCCAGCACCCTAGAGGGTTGGAGGGCGCAGTATTTT
CASTLEGWRAQYF
>TRBD2|TRBJ2-1|NA|TRBV20-1
TGCAGTGCTAGGATAAGTTCCGGGACTAGCGGGAGATTCCAGCAGTTCTTC
CSARISSGTSGRFQQFF
>NA|TRBJ2-7|few|TRBV28
TGTGCCAGCAGCAACATCTACGAGCAGTACTTC
CASSNIYEQYF
>TRBD1|TRBJ2-7|few|TRBV20-1
TGCAGTGCTAGCGCGGGACAGGGAATCCGTAACGAGCAGTACTTC
CSASAGQGIRNEQYF
>NA|TRBJ2-7|NA|TRBV29-1
TGCAGCGTTGGCCTCGGGAGCTCCTACGAGCAGTACTTC
CSVGLGSSYEQYF
>NA|TRBJ1-6|NA|TRBV7-3
TGTGCCAGCAGCTACGAGCCAAATTCACCCCTCCACTTT
CASSYEPNSPLHF